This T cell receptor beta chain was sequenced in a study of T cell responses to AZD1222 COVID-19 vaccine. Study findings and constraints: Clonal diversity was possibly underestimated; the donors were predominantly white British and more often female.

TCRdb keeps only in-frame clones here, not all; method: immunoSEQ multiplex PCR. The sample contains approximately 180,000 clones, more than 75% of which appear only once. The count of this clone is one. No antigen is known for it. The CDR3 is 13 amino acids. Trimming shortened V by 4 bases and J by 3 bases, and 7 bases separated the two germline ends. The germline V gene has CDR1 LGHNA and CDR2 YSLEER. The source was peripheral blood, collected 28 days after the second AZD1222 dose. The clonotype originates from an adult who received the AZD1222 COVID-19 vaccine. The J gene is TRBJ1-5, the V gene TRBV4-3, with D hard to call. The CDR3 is CASSLGPNQPQHF. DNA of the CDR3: TGCGCCAGCAGCCTAGGTCCCAATCAGCCCCAGCATTTT.